The source of this T cell receptor beta chain is a study of radiation and T cells in renal cell carcinoma. Some clones are missing from TCRdb's copy, which holds only in-frame ones; the method was immunoSEQ multiplex PCR. The data show 60,000 to 95,000 clones, 83% seen once. Sample time point: blood 4 weeks post-SBRT, at nephrectomy. Treatment given: 15 Gy SBRT to primary tumor, nephrectomy 4 weeks later. Whole-study findings and limits: From baseline, blood top tumor clonotypes peaked at 2 weeks post-radiation.

There are a few counts of this clone. Its antigen remains unidentified. With 4 bases removed from V and 1 base from J, the gap between germline ends came to 14 bases. The CDR3 totals 16 residues. The germline V gene encodes CDR1 MNHNS and CDR2 SASEGT. J is TRBJ1-5 and V is TRBV6-1; the D is unclear. The material was blood, obtained from a patient whose treatment included radiotherapy and nephrectomy. This TCR was sampled from a woman aged 60-75 years with renal cell carcinoma. The CDR3 reads CASSARGGKSNQPQHF. CDR3 coding DNA: TGTGCCAGCAGTGCCCGTGGAGGGAAGAGCAATCAGCCCCAGCATTTT.